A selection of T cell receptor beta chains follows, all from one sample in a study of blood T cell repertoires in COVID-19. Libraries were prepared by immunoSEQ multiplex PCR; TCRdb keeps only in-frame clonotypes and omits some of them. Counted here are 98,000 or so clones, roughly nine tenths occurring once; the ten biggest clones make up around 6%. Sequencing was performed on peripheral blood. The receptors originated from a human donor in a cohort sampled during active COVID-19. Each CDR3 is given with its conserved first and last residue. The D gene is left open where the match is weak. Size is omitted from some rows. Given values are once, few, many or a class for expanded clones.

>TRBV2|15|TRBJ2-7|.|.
CASSETRLAHGEQYF
TGTGCCAGCAGTGAAACCCGGCTAGCCCACGGTGAGCAGTACTTC
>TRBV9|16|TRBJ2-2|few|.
CASSVDWLARSGELFF
TGTGCCAGCAGCGTAGACTGGCTAGCTAGATCCGGGGAGCTGTTTTTT
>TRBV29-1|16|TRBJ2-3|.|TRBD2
CSAPGLAGGSTDTQYF
TGCAGCGCCCCGGGACTAGCGGGAGGTTCCACAGATACGCAGTATTTT
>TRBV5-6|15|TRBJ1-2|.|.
CASSLVYDTGYGYTF
TGTGCCAGCAGCTTGGTTTACGACACAGGCTATGGCTACACCTTC
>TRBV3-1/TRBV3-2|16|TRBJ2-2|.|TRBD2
CASSPPGGGLSGELFF
TGTGCCAGCAGCCCCCCGGGCGGGGGGCTATCCGGAGAGCTGTTTTTT
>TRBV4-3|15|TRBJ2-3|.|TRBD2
CASSQERGGADTQYF
TGCGCCAGCAGCCAAGAGCGGGGGGGCGCAGATACGCAGTATTTT
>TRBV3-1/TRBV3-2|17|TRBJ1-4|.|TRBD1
CASSQLGGGQGNEKLFF
TGTGCCAGCAGCCAGCTCGGAGGGGGCCAGGGTAATGAAAAACTGTTTTTT
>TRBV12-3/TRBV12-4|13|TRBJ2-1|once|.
CASSLPENNEQFF
TGTGCCAGCAGCCTCCCTGAGAACAATGAGCAGTTCTTC
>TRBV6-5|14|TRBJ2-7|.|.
CASSPSAASYEQYF
TGTGCCAGCAGTCCCTCCGCGGCCTCCTACGAGCAGTACTTC
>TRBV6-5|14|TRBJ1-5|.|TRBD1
CASSYQQGNQPQHF
TGTGCCAGCAGTTACCAACAGGGGAATCAGCCCCAGCATTTT
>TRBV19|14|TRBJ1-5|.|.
CASSIGTGNQPQHF
TGTGCCAGTAGTATAGGCACGGGGAATCAGCCCCAGCATTTT
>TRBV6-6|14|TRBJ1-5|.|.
CASRQDSTDQPQHF
TGTGCCAGCAGGCAGGACAGTACAGACCAGCCCCAGCATTTT
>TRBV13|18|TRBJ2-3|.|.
CASSYWRTTGTPEITQYF
TGTGCCAGCAGTTATTGGCGCACGACCGGGACTCCTGAGATCACGCAGTATTTT
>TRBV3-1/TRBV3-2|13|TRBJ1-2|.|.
CASSLNRNYGYTF
TGTGCCAGCAGCCTAAACAGGAACTATGGCTACACCTTC
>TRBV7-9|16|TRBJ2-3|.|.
CASSFRGSGFTDTQYF
TGTGCCAGCAGCTTCAGGGGTAGCGGGTTCACAGATACGCAGTATTTT
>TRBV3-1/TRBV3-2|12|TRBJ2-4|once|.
CASRGDRNIQYF
TGTGCCAGCCGCGGGGACAGAAACATTCAGTACTTC
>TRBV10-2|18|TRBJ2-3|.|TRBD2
CASRLTSGSGGAADTQYF
TGCGCCAGCAGGCTAACTAGCGGGAGTGGGGGGGCGGCAGATACGCAGTATTTT
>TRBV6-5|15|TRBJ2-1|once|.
CASTEQGWRRNEQFF
TGTGCCAGCACAGAACAGGGATGGAGGCGAAATGAGCAGTTCTTC
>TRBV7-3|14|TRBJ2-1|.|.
CASSLVSGVNEQFF
TGTGCCAGCAGCTTAGTGTCAGGGGTGAATGAGCAGTTCTTC
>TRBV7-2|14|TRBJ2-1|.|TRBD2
CAGRLAGGDNEQFF
TGTGCCGGCCGGCTAGCGGGGGGAGACAATGAGCAGTTCTTC
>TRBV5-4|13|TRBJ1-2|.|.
CASSLDSNYGYTF
TGTGCCAGCAGCTTGGACAGCAACTATGGCTACACCTTC
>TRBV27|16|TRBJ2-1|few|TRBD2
CASSRFKAGGPNEQFF
TGTGCCAGCAGCCGCTTTAAAGCGGGAGGGCCCAATGAGCAGTTCTTC
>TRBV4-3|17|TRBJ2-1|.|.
CASSQERSGYSYNEQFF
TGCGCCAGCAGCCAAGAAAGATCAGGGTACTCCTACAATGAGCAGTTCTTC
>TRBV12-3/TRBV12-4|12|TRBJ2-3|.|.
CASTDNTDTQYF
TGTGCCAGCACCGACAACACAGATACGCAGTATTTT
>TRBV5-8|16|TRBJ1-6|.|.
CAALDSQVTYNSPLHF
TGTGCCGCCCTGGACAGCCAAGTTACCTATAATTCACCCCTCCACTTT
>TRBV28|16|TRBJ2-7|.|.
CASSYSYSFSSYEQYF
TGTGCCAGCAGCTACTCGTACAGCTTTAGCTCCTACGAGCAGTACTTC
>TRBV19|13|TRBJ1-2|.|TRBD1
CAIPGTGGLGYTF
TGTGCCATCCCCGGGACAGGGGGCCTTGGCTACACCTTC
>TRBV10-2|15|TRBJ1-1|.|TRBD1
CASSVVQGAPAEAFF
TGCGCCAGCAGTGTCGTTCAGGGGGCGCCCGCTGAAGCTTTCTTT
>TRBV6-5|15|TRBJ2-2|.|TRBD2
CASSYGTSDTGELFF
TGTGCCAGCAGTTACGGGACTAGCGACACCGGGGAGCTGTTTTTT
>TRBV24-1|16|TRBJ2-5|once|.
CATSDLQSGLQETQYF
TGTGCCACCAGTGATTTGCAGTCAGGGCTACAAGAGACCCAGTACTTC
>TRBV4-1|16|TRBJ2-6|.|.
CASSQGWPSGANVLTF
TGCGCCAGCAGCCAAGGGTGGCCCTCTGGGGCCAACGTCCTGACTTTC
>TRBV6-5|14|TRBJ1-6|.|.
CASARSSYNSPLHF
TGTGCCAGCGCACGGAGCTCCTATAATTCACCCCTCCACTTT
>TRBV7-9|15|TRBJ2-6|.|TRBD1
CASSPQGKGANVLTF
TGTGCCAGCAGCCCACAGGGGAAAGGGGCCAACGTCCTGACTTTC
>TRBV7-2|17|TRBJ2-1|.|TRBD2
CASSLASSGRAFNEQFF
TGTGCCAGCAGCTTAGCGTCGAGCGGGAGGGCCTTCAATGAGCAGTTCTTC
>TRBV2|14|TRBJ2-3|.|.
CASSGTPTNTIKYF
TGTGCCAGCAGTGGGACTCCCACGAATACGATCAAGTATTTT
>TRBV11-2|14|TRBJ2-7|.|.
CASSWIGDTYEQYF
TGTGCCAGCAGCTGGATAGGGGACACCTACGAGCAGTACTTC
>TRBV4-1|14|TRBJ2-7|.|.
CASSQVSQETVQYF
TGCGCCAGCAGCCAAGTTAGCCAAGAAACTGTGCAGTACTTC
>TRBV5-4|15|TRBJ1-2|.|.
CASSLSPTVNYGYTF
TGTGCCAGCAGCCTTTCTCCCACGGTGAACTATGGCTACACCTTC
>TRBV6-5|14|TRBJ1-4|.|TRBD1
CASSFKTGGVKLFF
TGTGCCAGCAGTTTCAAAACAGGGGGCGTAAAACTGTTTTTT
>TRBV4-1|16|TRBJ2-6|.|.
CASSQEHYSGANVLTF
TGCGCCAGCAGCCAAGAGCACTATTCTGGGGCCAACGTCCTGACTTTC
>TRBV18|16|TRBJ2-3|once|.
CASSPPGGLTTDTQYF
TGTGCCAGCTCACCACCGGGCGGGCTCACCACAGATACGCAGTATTTT
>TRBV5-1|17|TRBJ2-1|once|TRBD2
CASSQGGLADLSNEQFF
TGCGCCAGCAGCCAGGGGGGACTAGCGGACCTCTCCAATGAGCAGTTCTTC
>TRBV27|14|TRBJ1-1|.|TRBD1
CASSLEGANTEAFF
TGTGCCAGCAGTTTAGAGGGGGCTAACACTGAAGCTTTCTTT
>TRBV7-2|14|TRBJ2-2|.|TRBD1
CAHRGDLNTGELFF
TGTGCCCACAGGGGCGACTTGAACACCGGGGAGCTGTTTTTT
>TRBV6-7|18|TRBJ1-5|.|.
CASSYQTDRPSPQGPQHF
TGTGCCAGCAGTTACCAGACCGACAGGCCCTCTCCACAGGGGCCCCAGCATTTT
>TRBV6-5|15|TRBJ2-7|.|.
CASRSPGAPSYEQYF
TGTGCCAGCCGATCACCAGGGGCCCCTTCCTACGAGCAGTACTTC
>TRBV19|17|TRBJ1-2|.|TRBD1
CASSTPNPGQGANGYTF
TGTGCCAGTAGTACCCCCAATCCGGGACAGGGGGCGAATGGCTACACCTTC
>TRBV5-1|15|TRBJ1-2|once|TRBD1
CASSLAGQGMDGYTF
TGCGCCAGCAGCTTGGCGGGACAGGGGATGGATGGCTACACCTTC
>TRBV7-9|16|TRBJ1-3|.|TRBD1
CASSFRGQGSGNTIYF
TGTGCCAGCAGCTTTAGGGGACAGGGAAGTGGAAACACCATATATTTT
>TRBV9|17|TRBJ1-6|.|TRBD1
CASSVGGQPSYNSPLHF
TGTGCCAGCAGCGTAGGGGGACAGCCGTCCTATAATTCACCCCTCCACTTT
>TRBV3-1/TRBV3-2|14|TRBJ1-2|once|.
CASSQVGGVDGYTF
TGTGCCAGCAGCCAAGTGGGGGGGGTGGATGGCTACACCTTC
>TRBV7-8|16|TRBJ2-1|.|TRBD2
CASSSYSGGAGNEQFF
TGTGCCAGCAGCTCCTACAGCGGGGGGGCAGGGAATGAGCAGTTCTTC
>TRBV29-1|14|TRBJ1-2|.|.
CSVEREGSPYGYTF
TGCAGCGTTGAACGGGAGGGGTCCCCCTATGGCTACACCTTC
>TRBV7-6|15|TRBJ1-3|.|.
CASSLMGGSGNTIYF
TGTGCCAGCAGCTTAATGGGGGGGAGTGGAAACACCATATATTTT
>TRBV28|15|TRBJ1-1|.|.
CASSFRPDRNTEAFF
TGTGCCAGCAGTTTTCGCCCGGACAGGAACACTGAAGCTTTCTTT
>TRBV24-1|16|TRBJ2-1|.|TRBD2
CATSDLTSGDINEQFF
TGTGCCACCAGTGATTTGACTAGCGGAGATATCAATGAGCAGTTCTTC
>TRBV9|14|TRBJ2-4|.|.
CASSVADSLNIQYF
TGTGCCAGCAGCGTAGCGGATAGCCTAAACATTCAGTACTTC
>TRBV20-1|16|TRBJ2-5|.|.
CSAIERKKDFQETQYF
TGCAGTGCTATTGAGAGAAAGAAGGACTTCCAAGAGACCCAGTACTTC